Shown below are 15 T cell receptor beta chains from a single sample sequenced in a study of CD8+ T cells in alopecia areata. Isolated RNA was reverse transcribed into cDNA used as the sequencing template. Data came from immunoSEQ multiplex PCR; TCRdb stores just in-frame clones and leaves some out. The table shows 45,000 to 70,000 clones, with about 96% occurring only once. The specimen was CD8+ T cells sorted from blood, collected at week 0. These receptors all stem from a human donor with alopecia areata.

The chain carries TRBV10-3 and TRBJ2-5, with D tentatively TRBD1 (6 bases). The germline V gene encodes CDR1 ENHRY and CDR2 SYGVKD. Trimming removed 2 bases at V and 1 base at J, with 11 bases between. This CDR3 contains 15 residues. CDR3 bases: TGTGCCATCAGTGAGCGGGGCAGGGGCCAAGAGACCCAGTACTTC. Amino acids: CAISERGRGQETQYF.

The V gene is TRBV27, the J gene TRBJ1-2; 8 bases agree with TRBD1. The CDR3 sequence is 18 residues long. With 0 bases clipped from V and 4 bases from J, the junction kept 13 bases outside the gene matches. Germline V CDR1 and CDR2: MNHEY, SMNVEV (reference sequence). The CDR3 sequence: CASSLSSPRGQRFYGYTF. The CDR3 coding sequence is TGTGCCAGCAGTTTATCGTCCCCCAGGGGGCAGCGCTTCTATGGCTACACCTTC.

The gene calls are TRBV2 and TRBJ2-1; D gene unclear. The ends were cut back, 8 bases at V and 4 bases at J, with 15 bases in the middle. Looked up from germline, CDR1 is SNHLY and CDR2 is FYNNEI. This CDR3 is built from 14 residues. The DNA of the CDR3 is TGTGCCAGCTCTCCGCCGCCTGATTACAATGAGCAGTTCTTC. Translating gives CASSPPPDYNEQFF.

This chain uses TRBV13 with TRBJ1-1; a possible D gene is TRBD1 (6 bases). In germline, CDR1 is PRHDT, CDR2 FYEKMQ (reference sequence). The V and J ends lost 5 bases and 7 bases respectively, with 11 bases between them. This CDR3 has 12 amino acids. In DNA, the CDR3 is TGTGCCAGCAGCCCGGGAGGGGGTGAAGCTTTCTTT. This codes for CASSPGGGEAFF.

The chain uses TRBV27 and TRBJ2-3; D might be TRBD1 (6 bases). Germline loops: CDR1 MNHEY, CDR2 SMNVEV (reference sequence). The CDR3 totals 14 residues. The V end lost 4 bases, the J end lost 6 bases, and 14 bases lay between the germline ends. In DNA, the CDR3 is TGTGCCAGCAGTTCATCCGCAGGGGTGGATACGCAGTATTTT. It yields the protein CASSSSAGVDTQYF.

CDR3 DNA: TGCGCCAGCAGCGTCGGTCTGGGCACAGATACGCAGTATTTT. Its protein is CASSVGLGTDTQYF. The V and J genes are TRBV5-1 and TRBJ2-3; D is uncertain. The CDR3 has 14 amino acids. Germline assignment: CDR1 SGHRS and CDR2 YFSETQ. V lost 4 bases, J lost 1 base, and 10 bases lay in between.

This sequence joins TRBV6-6 and TRBJ2-2, with D uncertain. CDR1 MNHNY and CDR2 SVGAGI come from the germline V gene (reference sequence). V shed 0 bases and J shed 12 bases, with 11 bases lying between them. CDR3 length: 13 amino acids. CDR3 sequence reads: CASSYSSILKLFF. The CDR3 nucleotides read TGTGCCAGCAGTTACTCTTCGATCCTCAAGCTGTTTTTT.

This chain links TRBV7-3 with TRBJ2-5; D ambiguous. V was trimmed by 5 bases and J by 4 bases, leaving 11 bases between them. This CDR3 contains 13 residues. Germline V gives CDR1 SGHTA, CDR2 FQGTGA. The chain's CDR3 is CASSLDMGETQYF. In DNA form, the CDR3 reads TGTGCCAGCAGCCTCGATATGGGAGAGACCCAGTACTTC.

The gene calls are TRBV5-6 and TRBJ1-2; weak D call: TRBD1 (6 bases). Trimming took 0 bases from V and 6 from J, leaving 24 bases between them. Germline CDR1 is SGHDT and CDR2 is YYEEEE. The CDR3 sequence is 18 residues long. CDR3 in amino acids: CASSLDAWGTSRVDGYTF. The CDR3, as DNA: TGTGCCAGCAGCTTGGATGCATGGGGGACATCAAGAGTGGATGGCTACACCTTC.

The rearrangement joins TRBV7-2 to TRBJ2-1, with D maybe TRBD2 (6 bases). Germline-derived CDR1 and CDR2 are SGHTA and FQGNSA. This CDR3 is 14 amino acids long. Deletions cut 5 bases from V and 7 bases from J, with 15 bases between. The CDR3 sequence is CASSRPGLWNEQFF. The CDR3 DNA reads as TGTGCCAGCAGCCGCCCGGGACTGTGGAATGAGCAGTTCTTC.

The CDR3 DNA reads TGTGCCAGCAGCCGGACAGGGTTCAATCAGCCCCAGCATTTT. This encodes CASSRTGFNQPQHF. This chain links TRBV6-6 with TRBJ1-5, with 8 bases that match TRBD1. The CDR3 covers 14 residues. With 6 bases clipped from V and 3 bases from J, the junction kept 4 bases outside the gene matches. Per germline, CDR1 MNHNY and CDR2 SVGAGI (reference sequence).

J is TRBJ2-5 and V is TRBV2; the match to TRBD1 covers 11 bases. The trim removed 6 bases at V and 5 bases at J, leaving 5 bases unmatched. The CDR3 spans 14 residues. Germline V gene lookup returns CDR1 SNHLY and CDR2 FYNNEI. CDR3 residues: CASRDRGLGETQYF. In DNA form, the CDR3 reads TGTGCCAGCAGGGACAGGGGGCTGGGGGAGACCCAGTACTTC.

The chain is built from TRBV27 and TRBJ2-1, with 9 bases lining up with TRBD2. The CDR3 is 16 residues long. Germline V lookup: CDR1 MNHEY, CDR2 SMNVEV (reference sequence). The junction had 5 bases not matched to a gene; V was cut back by 3 bases and J by 2 bases. The CDR3 is CASSFQRGATYNEQFF. The CDR3 DNA reads TGTGCCAGCAGTTTCCAGCGGGGGGCAACCTACAATGAGCAGTTCTTC.

The CDR3 DNA reads as TGCGCCAGCAGCTTGAGGCTCCCCAATGAGCAGTTCTTC. This sequence encodes CASSLRLPNEQFF. The gene calls are TRBV5-1 and TRBJ2-1; D call uncertain. V lost 1 base to trimming and J lost 6 bases, with 8 bases between them. The germline V gene encodes CDR1 SGHRS and CDR2 YFSETQ. This CDR3 has 13 residues.

The chain links TRBV10-2 to TRBJ2-7; D uncertain. This CDR3 has 18 amino acids. V was shortened by 2 bases and J by 1 base, with 21 bases between the two germline ends. Germline V gene sequence: CDR1 WSHSY, CDR2 SAAADI. CDR3 sequence: CASSETPLGPPLSYEQYF. Here the CDR3 DNA reads TGCGCCAGCAGTGAGACGCCCTTGGGCCCGCCTCTATCCTACGAGCAGTACTTC.